The T cell receptor (beta chain) under discussion was sequenced for a study of blood T cell repertoires in COVID-19. Study-wide context: Sites in the United States, Italy and Spain provided acute and convalescent COVID-19 samples. From T cells, B-cell-depleted T cells, or PBMCs came the material, which was cDNA or gDNA.

As handled by the study authors: Quantification of nucleated cells was approximated via reference gene primer amplification. The data were produced by immunoSEQ multiplex PCR, yet TCRdb's version contains in-frame clones alone and is incomplete. The V and J calls and the clone size are those of that table, but D and trimming were determined from the DNA. Of 95,000 to 150,000 clones listed, over 65% are singletons. The CDR3 loop spans 13 amino acids. J gave up 5 bases and V 7 bases, and 2 bases lay outside the gene matches. The germline V gene has CDR1 ENHRY and CDR2 SYGVKD. The chain employs TRBV10-3 and TRBJ2-2; 9 bases match TRBD1. The sample taken for sequencing was peripheral blood. This TCR was recovered from a woman in her 70s with acute or convalescent COVID-19. DNA for the CDR3: TGTGCCATCACGGGACAGGGAACCGGGGAGCTGTTTTTT. Its translation: CAITGQGTGELFF.